A single count supports the clone carrying this T cell receptor (beta chain). The sample originates from a study of T cell changes during pregnancy in multiple sclerosis. Measured with immunoSEQ multiplex PCR; TCRdb has only the in-frame clones, and not every one. Among some 70,000 clones listed, around nine tenths were seen once. V was shortened by 0 bases and J by 7 bases, with 13 bases between the two germline ends. This CDR3 region has 16 residues. Germline V lookup: CDR1 MNHEY, CDR2 SVGAGI. The chain recombines TRBV6-5 with TRBJ1-6; TRBD1 might be the D (6 bases). The clonotype was recovered from a female donor with multiple sclerosis, enrolled in a pregnancy study. Source: CD8+ T cells from peripheral blood mononuclear cells, taken before pregnancy. The CDR3 DNA is TGTGCCAGCAGTTACTCGCCGGGAGGGACAAATTCACCCCTCCACTTT. Translating gives CASSYSPGGTNSPLHF.